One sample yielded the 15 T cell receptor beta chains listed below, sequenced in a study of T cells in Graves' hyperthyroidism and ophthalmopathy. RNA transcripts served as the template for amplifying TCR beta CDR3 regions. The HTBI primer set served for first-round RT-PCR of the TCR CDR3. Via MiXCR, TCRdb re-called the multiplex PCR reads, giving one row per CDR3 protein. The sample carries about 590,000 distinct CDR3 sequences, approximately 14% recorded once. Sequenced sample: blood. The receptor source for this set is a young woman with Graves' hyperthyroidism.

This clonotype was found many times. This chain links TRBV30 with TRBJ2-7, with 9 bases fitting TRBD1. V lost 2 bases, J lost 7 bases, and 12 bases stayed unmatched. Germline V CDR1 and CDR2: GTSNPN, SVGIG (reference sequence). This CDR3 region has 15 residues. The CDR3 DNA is TGTGCCTGGAGTCTCCGGGACAGGGCGACGGGTGAGCAGTACTTC. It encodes CAWSLRDRATGEQYF.

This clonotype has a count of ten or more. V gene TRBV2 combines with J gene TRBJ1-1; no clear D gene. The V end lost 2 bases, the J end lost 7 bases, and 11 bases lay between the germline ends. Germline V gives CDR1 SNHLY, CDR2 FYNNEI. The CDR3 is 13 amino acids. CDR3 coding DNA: TGTGCCAGCAGTGAAAGTGTCTTCGATGAAGCTTTCTTT. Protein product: CASSESVFDEAFF.

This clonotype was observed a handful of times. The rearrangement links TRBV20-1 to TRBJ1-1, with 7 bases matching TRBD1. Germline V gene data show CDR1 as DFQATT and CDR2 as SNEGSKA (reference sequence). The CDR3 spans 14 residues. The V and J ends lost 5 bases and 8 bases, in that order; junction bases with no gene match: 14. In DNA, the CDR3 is TGCAGTGCTGAGAGAGGGACAGTTTCCACCGAAGCTTTCTTT. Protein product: CSAERGTVSTEAFF.

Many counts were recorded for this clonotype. The CDR3 loop reads CSARVGGQDSPLHF. The CDR3 DNA reads as TGCAGTGCTAGGGTCGGGGGGCAGGATTCACCCCTCCACTTT. V gene TRBV20-1 combines with J gene TRBJ1-6; D is perhaps TRBD1 (6 bases). The V gene's germline CDR1 is DFQATT and CDR2 SNEGSKA (reference sequence). The CDR3 covers 14 residues. The germline V and J ends were trimmed by 3 bases and 8 bases, with 14 bases remaining between them.

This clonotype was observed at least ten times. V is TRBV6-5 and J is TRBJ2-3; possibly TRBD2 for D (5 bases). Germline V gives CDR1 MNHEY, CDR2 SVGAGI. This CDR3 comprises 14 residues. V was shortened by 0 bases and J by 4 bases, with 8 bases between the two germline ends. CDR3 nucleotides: TGTGCCAGCAGTTACTCGCGGGCATCAGATACGCAGTATTTT. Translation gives CASSYSRASDTQYF.

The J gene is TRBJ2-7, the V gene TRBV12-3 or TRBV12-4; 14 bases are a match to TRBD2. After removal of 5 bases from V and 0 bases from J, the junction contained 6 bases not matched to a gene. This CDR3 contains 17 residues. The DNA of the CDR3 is TGTGCCAGCAGTAAGGTGGGGACTAGCGGGAGCTCCTACGAGCAGTACTTC. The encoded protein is CASSKVGTSGSSYEQYF.

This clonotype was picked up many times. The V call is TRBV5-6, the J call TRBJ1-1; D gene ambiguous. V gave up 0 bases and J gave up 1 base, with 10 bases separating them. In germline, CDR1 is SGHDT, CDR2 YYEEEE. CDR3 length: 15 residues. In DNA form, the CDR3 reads TGTGCCAGCAGCTTGGAGGGCATGACGAACACTGAAGCTTTCTTT. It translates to CASSLEGMTNTEAFF.

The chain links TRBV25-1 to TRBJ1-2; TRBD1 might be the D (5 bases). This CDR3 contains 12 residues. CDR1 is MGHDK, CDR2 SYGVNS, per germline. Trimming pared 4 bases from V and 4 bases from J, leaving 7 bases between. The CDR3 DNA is TGTGCCAGCAGTGGGGGCGGCTATGGCTACACCTTC. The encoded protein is CASSGGGYGYTF.

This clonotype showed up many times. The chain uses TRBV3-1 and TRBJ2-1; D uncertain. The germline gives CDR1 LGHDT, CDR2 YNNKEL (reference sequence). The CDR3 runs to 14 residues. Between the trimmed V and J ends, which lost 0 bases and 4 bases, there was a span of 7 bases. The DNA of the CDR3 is TGTGCCAGCAGCCAAGAGGCGGCTTACAATGAGCAGTTCTTC. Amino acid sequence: CASSQEAAYNEQFF.

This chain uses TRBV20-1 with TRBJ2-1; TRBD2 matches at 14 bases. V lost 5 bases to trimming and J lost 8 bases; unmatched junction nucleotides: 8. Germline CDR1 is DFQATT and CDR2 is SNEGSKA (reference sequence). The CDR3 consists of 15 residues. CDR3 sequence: CSAHPGTSGSYEQFF. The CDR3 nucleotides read TGCAGTGCTCACCCCGGGACTAGCGGGAGCTATGAGCAGTTCTTC.

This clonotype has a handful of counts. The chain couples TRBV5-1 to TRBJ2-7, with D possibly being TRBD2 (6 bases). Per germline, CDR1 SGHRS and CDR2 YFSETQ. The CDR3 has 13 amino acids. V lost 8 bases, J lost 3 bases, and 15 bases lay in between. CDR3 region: CASKERRGYEQYF. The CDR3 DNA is TGCGCCAGTAAAGAGCGGAGGGGCTACGAGCAGTACTTC.

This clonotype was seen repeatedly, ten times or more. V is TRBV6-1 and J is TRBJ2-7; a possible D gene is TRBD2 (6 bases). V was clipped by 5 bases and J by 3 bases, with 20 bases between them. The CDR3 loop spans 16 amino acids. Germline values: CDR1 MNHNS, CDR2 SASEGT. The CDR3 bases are TGTGCCAGCAGTTTTGCGCCCCCGGGACTCGGCTACGAGCAGTACTTC. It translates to CASSFAPPGLGYEQYF.

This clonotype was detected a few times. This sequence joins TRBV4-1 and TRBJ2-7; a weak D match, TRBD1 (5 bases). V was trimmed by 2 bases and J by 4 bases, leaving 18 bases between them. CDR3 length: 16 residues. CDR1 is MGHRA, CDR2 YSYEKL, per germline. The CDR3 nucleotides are TGCGCCAGCAGCCAACCCTTCCAGGGAAAGGGATACGAGCAGTACTTC. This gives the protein CASSQPFQGKGYEQYF.

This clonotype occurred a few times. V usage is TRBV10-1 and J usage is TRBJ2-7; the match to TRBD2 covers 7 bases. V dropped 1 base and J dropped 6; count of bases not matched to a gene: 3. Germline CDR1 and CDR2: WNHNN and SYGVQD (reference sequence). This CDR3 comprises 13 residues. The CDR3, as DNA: TGCGCCAGCAGTGAGTTGACTAGCACCGAGCAGTACTTC. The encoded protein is CASSELTSTEQYF.

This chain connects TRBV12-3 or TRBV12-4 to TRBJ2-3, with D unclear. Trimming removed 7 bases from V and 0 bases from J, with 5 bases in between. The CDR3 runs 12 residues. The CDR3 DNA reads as TGTGCCAGCAAACAGAGCACAGATACGCAGTATTTT. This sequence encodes CASKQSTDTQYF.